This T cell receptor (beta chain) was sequenced for a study of cytomegalovirus exposure and HLA in healthy donors. Germline CDR1 SQVTM, CDR2 ANQGSEA. The V end was cut by 1 base, the J end by 4 bases, with 16 bases between. CDR3 length equals 15 residues. Sequencing was performed with immunoSEQ multiplex PCR; in TCRdb, only in-frame clones are kept and a portion is missing. Seen here are fewer than 400,000 clones, 70% to 90% observed once, and the top ten hold around 0.8%. Sequencing used PBMCs. This TCR came from a woman aged 18-29 years in good health and CMV-seronegative. This chain connects TRBV29-1 to TRBJ1-1; D is possibly TRBD1 (5 bases). The CDR3 loop is CSVEVSGGKRTEAFF. The DNA of the CDR3 is TGCAGCGTTGAAGTTTCGGGGGGGAAACGCACTGAAGCTTTCTTT.